The rows below give T cell receptor beta chains drawn from one sample of a study of T cell responses to AZD1222 COVID-19 vaccine. Clones were sequenced by immunoSEQ multiplex PCR, and TCRdb holds only the in-frame ones, with some missing. This sample has some 100,000 clones, with more than 85% found just once. This sample comprised peripheral blood, obtained 28 days after the second AZD1222 dose. These receptors all stem from an adult who received the AZD1222 COVID-19 vaccine. Each CDR3 is given with its conserved first and last residue. D genes are given only for firm matches. Only part of the rows carry a size: once, few, many, or a class if the clone is expanded.

V: TRBV11-3; J: TRBJ2-7; size: NA; D: TRBD1; DNA: TGTGCCAGCAGCACGCCCGGGACAGGATCCTACGAGCAGTACTTC; CDR3: CASSTPGTGSYEQYF
V: TRBV7-9; J: TRBJ2-7; size: NA; D: NA; DNA: TGTGCCAGCAGCCCAGGTCCCCGTGACGAGCAGTACTTC; CDR3: CASSPGPRDEQYF
V: TRBV5-6; J: TRBJ1-2; size: NA; D: TRBD1; DNA: TGTGCCAGCAGCCCTGGGGACAGGGGGGTGGACTATGGCTACACCTTC; CDR3: CASSPGDRGVDYGYTF
V: TRBV7-7; J: TRBJ1-6; size: NA; D: TRBD1; DNA: TGTGCTAGCAGCTTAGGGTCGGTGTCGGGGACAGGGTATAATTCACCCCTCCACTTT; CDR3: CASSLGSVSGTGYNSPLHF
V: TRBV6-5; J: TRBJ1-1; size: NA; D: NA; DNA: TGTGCCAGCAGTTATTCGGGAGGAACTGAAGCTTTCTTT; CDR3: CASSYSGGTEAFF
V: TRBV19; J: TRBJ2-7; size: NA; D: TRBD2; DNA: TGTGCCAGTAGTATTGGTGGCAGGGAGGGCTACGAGCAGTACTTC; CDR3: CASSIGGREGYEQYF
V: TRBV4-1; J: TRBJ2-7; size: NA; D: NA; DNA: TGCGCCAGCAGCCAGTATTCCTCCTACGAGCAGTACTTC; CDR3: CASSQYSSYEQYF
V: TRBV7-3; J: TRBJ1-2; size: NA; D: NA; DNA: TGTGCCAGCAGCTTAGGTGGCACTCACTATGGCTACACCTTC; CDR3: CASSLGGTHYGYTF
V: TRBV6-1; J: TRBJ2-7; size: NA; D: NA; DNA: TGTGCCAGCAGTGAACGGCCAGGGACCTACGAGCAGTACTTC; CDR3: CASSERPGTYEQYF
V: TRBV12-5; J: TRBJ1-5; size: NA; D: NA; DNA: TGTGCTAGTGGTTCTCACCCGGCGCGAGATCAGCCCCAGCATTTT; CDR3: CASGSHPARDQPQHF
V: TRBV6-4; J: TRBJ1-2; size: few; D: NA; DNA: TGTGCCAGCACCGAAACGCCCGGGACGCCGTCGCGCTACACCTTC; CDR3: CASTETPGTPSRYTF
V: TRBV5-4; J: TRBJ2-5; size: NA; D: NA; DNA: TGTGCCAGCAGCCCCCGACAGGACCAAGAGACCCAGTACTTC; CDR3: CASSPRQDQETQYF
V: TRBV11-2; J: TRBJ2-6; size: NA; D: TRBD2; DNA: TGTGCCAGCAGCTTAATGAGCCTAGCGGGTATCTCTGGGGCCAACGTCCTGACTTTC; CDR3: CASSLMSLAGISGANVLTF
V: TRBV29-1; J: TRBJ1-2; size: NA; D: NA; DNA: TGCAGCGTTGATCGGGACGGGGGGAGCTATGGCTACACCTTC; CDR3: CSVDRDGGSYGYTF
V: TRBV2; J: TRBJ2-3; size: NA; D: NA; DNA: TGTGCCAGCAGAAGCCGGGACGGATACACAGATACGCAGTATTTT; CDR3: CASRSRDGYTDTQYF
V: TRBV19; J: TRBJ2-7; size: NA; D: NA; DNA: TGTGCCAGTAGTACACAGTTCACTGCCTACGAGCAGTACTTC; CDR3: CASSTQFTAYEQYF
V: TRBV7-3; J: TRBJ2-5; size: once; D: NA; DNA: TGTGCCAGCAGCTTAGGTTCGACAGCCCTAGAGACCCAGTACTTC; CDR3: CASSLGSTALETQYF
V: TRBV5-4; J: TRBJ2-7; size: NA; D: NA; DNA: TGTGCCAGCAGCTTCCAATCCAGCTACGAGCAGTACTTC; CDR3: CASSFQSSYEQYF
V: TRBV30; J: TRBJ1-1; size: NA; D: NA; DNA: TGTGCCTGGAGTGGACGGCCGAACACTGAAGCTTTCTTT; CDR3: CAWSGRPNTEAFF
V: TRBV28; J: TRBJ2-7; size: NA; D: NA; DNA: TGTGCCAGCAGTTTTGGTGGCTCCCAGAGGGACGAGCAGTACTTC; CDR3: CASSFGGSQRDEQYF